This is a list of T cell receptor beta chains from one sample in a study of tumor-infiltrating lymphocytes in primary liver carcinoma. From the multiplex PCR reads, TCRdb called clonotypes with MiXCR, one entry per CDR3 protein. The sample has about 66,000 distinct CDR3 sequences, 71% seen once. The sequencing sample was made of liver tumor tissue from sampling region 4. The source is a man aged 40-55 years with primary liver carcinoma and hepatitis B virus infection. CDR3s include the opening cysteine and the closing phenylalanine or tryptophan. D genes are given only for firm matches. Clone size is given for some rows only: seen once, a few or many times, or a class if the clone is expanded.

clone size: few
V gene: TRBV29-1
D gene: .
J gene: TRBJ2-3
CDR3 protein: CSFWATSTGTQYF
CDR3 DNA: TGCAGCTTCTGGGCAACTAGCACAGGTACGCAGTATTTT

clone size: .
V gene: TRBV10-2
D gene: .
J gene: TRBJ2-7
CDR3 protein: CAGTVGGYEQYF
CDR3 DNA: TGCGCCGGCACTGTGGGGGGCTACGAGCAGTACTTC

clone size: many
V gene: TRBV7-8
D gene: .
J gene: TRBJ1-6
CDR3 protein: CASSLFPFRVNSPLHF
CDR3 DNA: TGTGCCAGCAGCTTATTCCCCTTCCGGGTCAATTCACCCCTCCACTTT

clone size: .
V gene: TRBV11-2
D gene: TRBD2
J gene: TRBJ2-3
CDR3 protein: CASSLGITSRTSTDTQCF
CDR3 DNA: TGTGCCAGCAGCTTGGGGATCACTAGTAGGACTAGCACAGATACGCAGTGTTTT

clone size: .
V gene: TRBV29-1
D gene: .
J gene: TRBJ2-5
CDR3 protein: CSFEDDQETQYF
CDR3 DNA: TGCAGCTTTGAGGACGACCAAGAGACCCAGTACTTC

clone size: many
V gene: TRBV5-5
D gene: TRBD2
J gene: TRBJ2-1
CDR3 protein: CASSLVLAGGPPNEQFF
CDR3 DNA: TGTGCCAGCAGCTTGGTCCTAGCGGGAGGGCCTCCCAATGAGCAGTTCTTC

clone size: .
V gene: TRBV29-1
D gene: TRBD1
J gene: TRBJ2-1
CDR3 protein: CIILGQVVTNEQFF
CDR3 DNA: TGCATCATTCTGGGACAGGTGGTGACCAATGAGCAGTTCTTC

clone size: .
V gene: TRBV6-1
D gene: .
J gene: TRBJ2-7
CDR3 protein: CVSRERSSCEQYF
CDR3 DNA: TGTGTCAGCAGGGAGCGGAGCTCCTGCGAGCAGTACTTC

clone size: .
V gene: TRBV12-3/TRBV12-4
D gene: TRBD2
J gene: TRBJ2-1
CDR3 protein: CTSSDPGLVSYNEHFF
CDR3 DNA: TGTACCAGCAGTGATCCGGGACTAGTATCCTACAATGAGCACTTCTTC

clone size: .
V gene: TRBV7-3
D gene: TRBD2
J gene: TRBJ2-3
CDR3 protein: CASNSVAGGSTDTQYF
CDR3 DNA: TGTGCCAGCAACTCCGTAGCGGGAGGGAGCACAGATACGCAGTATTTT

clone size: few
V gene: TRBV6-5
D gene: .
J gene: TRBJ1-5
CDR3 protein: CASNDPNQPQHF
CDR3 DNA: TGTGCCAGCAACGACCCCAATCAGCCCCAGCATTTT

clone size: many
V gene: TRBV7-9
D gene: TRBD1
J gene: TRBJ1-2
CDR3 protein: CASSSDRGVSYGYTF
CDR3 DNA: TGTGCCAGCAGCTCTGACAGGGGCGTCAGCTATGGCTACACCTTC

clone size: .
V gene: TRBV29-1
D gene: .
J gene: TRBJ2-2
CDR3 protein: CSVGEVVTGELFF
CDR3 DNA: TGCAGCGTAGGAGAGGTGGTCACCGGGGAGCTGTTTTTT

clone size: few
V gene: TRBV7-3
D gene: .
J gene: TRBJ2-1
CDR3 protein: CASSRTGTRTYNEQFF
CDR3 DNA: TGTGCCAGCAGTCGAACCGGGACCAGAACCTACAATGAGCAGTTCTTC

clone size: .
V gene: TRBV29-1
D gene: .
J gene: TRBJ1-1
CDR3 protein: CSVDWATREAFF
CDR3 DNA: TGCAGCGTTGACTGGGCTACCAGGGAGGCTTTCTTT

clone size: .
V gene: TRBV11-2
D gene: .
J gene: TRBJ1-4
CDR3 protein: CASSLNGFANVKLFF
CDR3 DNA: TGTGCCAGCAGCTTAAACGGGTTCGCTAATGTAAAACTGTTTTTC

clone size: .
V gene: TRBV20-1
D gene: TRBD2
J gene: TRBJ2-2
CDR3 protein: CSAREMSGTNTGELFF
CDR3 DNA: TGCAGTGCTAGAGAGATGAGCGGGACGAACACCGGGGAGCTATTTTTT

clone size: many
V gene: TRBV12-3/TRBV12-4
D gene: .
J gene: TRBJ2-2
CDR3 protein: CASSFRPLSTQTGELFF
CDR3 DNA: TGTGCCAGCAGTTTCCGGCCACTTTCTACCCAGACCGGGGAGCTGTTTTTT

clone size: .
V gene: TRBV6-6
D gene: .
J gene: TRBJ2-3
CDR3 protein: CDSSPIAGGVTDTQCF
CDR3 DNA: TGTGACAGCAGTCCCATCGCTGGTGGAGTCACAGATACGCAGTGTTTT

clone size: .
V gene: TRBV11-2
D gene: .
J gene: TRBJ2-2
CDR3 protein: CASGLALGGEHRGAVF
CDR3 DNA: TGTGCCAGCGGCTTAGCATTAGGAGGGGAACACCGGGGAGCTGTTTTT

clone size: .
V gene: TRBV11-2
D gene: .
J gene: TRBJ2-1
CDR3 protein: CAGSTGTGSYNEQFF
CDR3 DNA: TGTGCCGGCAGCACAGGGACGGGCAGTTACAATGAGCAGTTCTTC

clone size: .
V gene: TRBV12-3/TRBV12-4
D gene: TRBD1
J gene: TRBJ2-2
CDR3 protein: CASSRDRGAGELSF
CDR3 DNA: TGTGCCAGCAGCCGAGACAGGGGGGCCGGGGAGCTGTCTTTT

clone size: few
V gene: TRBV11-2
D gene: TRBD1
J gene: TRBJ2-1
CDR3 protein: CASSGQGGAYNEQFF
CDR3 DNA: TGTGCCAGCAGCGGACAGGGTGGGGCCTACAATGAGCAGTTCTTC

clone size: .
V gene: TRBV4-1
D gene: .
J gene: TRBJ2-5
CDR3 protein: CTSSQDFNPISETQYF
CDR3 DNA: TGCACCAGCAGCCAAGATTTTAACCCGATCTCGGAGACCCAGTATTTC

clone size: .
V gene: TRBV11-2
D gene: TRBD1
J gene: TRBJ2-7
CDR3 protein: CASNLIQGVIHNEQYF
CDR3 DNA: TGTGCCAGCAACCTCATACAGGGGGTCATACATAACGAGCAATACTTC

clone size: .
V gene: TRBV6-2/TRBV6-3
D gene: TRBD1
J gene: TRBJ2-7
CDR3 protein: CVSSLRDRAHEQYF
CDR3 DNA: TGTGTCAGCAGCCTCCGGGACAGGGCCCACGAGCAATACTTC

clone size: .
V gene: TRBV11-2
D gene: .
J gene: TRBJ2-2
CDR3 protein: CDSSLALIGANTGELFF
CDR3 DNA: TGTGACAGCAGTTTAGCATTAATAGGGGCGAACACCGGGGAGCTGTTTTTT

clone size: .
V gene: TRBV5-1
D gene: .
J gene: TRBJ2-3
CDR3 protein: CTNSLGMDPDTQYF
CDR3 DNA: TGCACCAACAGCTTGGGTATGGATCCAGATACGCAGTATTTT

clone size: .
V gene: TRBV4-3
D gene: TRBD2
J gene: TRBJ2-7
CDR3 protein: CASSQERAGCYEQYF
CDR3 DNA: TGCGCCAGTAGCCAAGAGCGAGCGGGATGCTACGAGCAGTACTTC

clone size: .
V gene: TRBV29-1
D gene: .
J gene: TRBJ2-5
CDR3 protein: CSGLAQGMETRYF
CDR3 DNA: TGTAGCGGACTCGCCCAGGGGATGGAGACCCGGTACTTC

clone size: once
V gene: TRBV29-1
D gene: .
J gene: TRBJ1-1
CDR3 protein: CSVIVGGNTEAFF
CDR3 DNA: TGCAGCGTGATAGTGGGCGGGAACACTGAAGCTTTCTTT

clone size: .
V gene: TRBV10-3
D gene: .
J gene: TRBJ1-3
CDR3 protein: CAIGRQGNTIYF
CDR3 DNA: TGTGCCATCGGTCGTCAGGGAAACACCATATATTTT